This TCR beta chain came from a study of blood T cell repertoires in COVID-19. Turning to the study itself: Specimens from acute and convalescent COVID-19 originated in the United States, Italy and Spain. PBMCs, B-cell-depleted T cells, or T cells were the source of the cDNA or gDNA that made up the material.

Germline-derived CDR1 and CDR2 are MGHRA and YSYEKL. The ends lost 1 base at V and 0 bases at J; junction bases unmatched: 8. There are 17 residues in the CDR3. Source study methods: Amplification of reference gene primers was used by the study to estimate nucleated cell counts. Profiling relied on immunoSEQ multiplex PCR, and the TCRdb table lists in-frame clones only, not all of them. V and J calls plus clone size are reproduced from that table; the DNA served to infer D and trimming. There are under 350,000 clones in the sample; about 88% occur only once, and 1.3% lies in the top ten. Sequences were obtained from peripheral blood. This clonotype was sampled from a man in his 70s with acute or convalescent COVID-19. The chain couples TRBV4-1 to TRBJ1-2; 7 positions match TRBD1. For the CDR3, the DNA is TGCGCCAGCAGCCAAGTGGGACAGATAAAAGCTAACTATGGCTACACCTTC. This codes for CASSQVGQIKANYGYTF.